This TCR beta chain was found in a study of T cells in Graves' hyperthyroidism and ophthalmopathy (dated by TCRdb to between 2019 and 2020). With respect to the entire study: Peripheral blood samples were taken at the time of initial diagnosis, prior to any treatment. An independent validation cohort of some 18 hyperthyroidism patients and about 15 patients who later progressed to ophthalmopathy tested prospective prediction of ophthalmopathy. After sampling, hyperthyroidism patients received methimazole starting at 30 mg daily, and ophthalmopathy patients received high-dose intravenous methylprednisolone. The 90 or so discovery patients were randomly split 7:3 into training and test sets. In addition, the study compared T-cell repertoires in thyroid tissue and in blood from six Graves' hyperthyroidism patients. According to the paper, TCR Vbeta CDR3 sequencing was carried out on more than 120 peripheral blood samples, which came from some 41 ophthalmopathy, around 75 hyperthyroidism and about 17 progressor patients. To identify distinguishing TCR V-J signatures, a discovery cohort of some 99 patients was used, comprising 40 to 45 with Graves' ophthalmopathy and some 57 with stable Graves' hyperthyroidism.

A word on this clonotype: Its specific antigen is unknown. No base quality values were provided; no much bigger clone lies one nucleotide off.

TCR beta CDR3 regions were amplified from RNA transcripts. A first-round RT-PCR of the TCR CDR3 used the HTBI primer set with the Qiagen OneStep RT-PCR kit. Libraries were constructed in a second round of multiplex PCR, after which size selection and purification were performed. Sequencing of the libraries was done on an Illumina HiSeq2000 using paired-end 100 bp reads. As for the original processing: SOAPnuke was used to process the raw data, with reads discarded if the reads contained adapters or uncalled bases, had a mean Phred below 15, or lacked an exact constant-primer or identifier match. High-quality paired reads were merged using COPE v1.2.5, and each unique nucleotide sequence was defined as a clonotype. Clonotypes were aligned to IMGT TRBV, TRBD and TRBJ reference segments using MiTCR v1.1. The analysis included only V-J combinations with a frequency above 0.0001, which together covered roughly 99% of the repertoires. The TCS score was defined as F50 (clonal expansion) divided by E x V (chaos), with BLOSUM62-based TCRdist calculated between CDR3 peptides within each V-J. Welch's t-statistics and random forest reduced fewer than 600 V-J features to 10 to 15, which were used in a naive Bayes classifier (R e1071). Clones were called with MiXCR by TCRdb after fastp trimmed the public reads at Q25, and only in-frame beta chains were retained. CDR3 protein sequences are deduplicated, and each keeps its most common genes and DNA. TCRdb's processing, not the study's, gives the V and J calls here. This sample holds 300,000 to 450,000 distinct CDR3 sequences; 15% were observed only once. The ten biggest clones cover around a third of the sample.

A patient counted as having stable Graves' hyperthyroidism if no progression to ophthalmopathy occurred over 18 months of follow-up. Hyperthyroidism patients were newly diagnosed, with disease duration under 2 months, and aged 18 to 65 years. Any patient with an uncontrolled infection, another autoimmune disease, pregnancy or lactation was excluded. Diagnoses were established on the basis of clinical symptoms, serum thyroxine and TRAb, thyroid ultrasound, and orbital computed tomography. PBMCs were isolated from approximately 10 ml of fresh peripheral blood by Ficoll-Paque density gradient centrifugation. Total RNA was extracted using Trizol reagent, and RNA quality was assessed on an Agilent 2100 Bioanalyzer. Points the paper makes about the study in general: Most expanded thyroid clonotypes (frequency above 0.001) were also detected in blood, a finding suggesting that blood repertoires may reflect thyroid immune responses. Sample size was not statistically predetermined, and blinding of investigators to group allocation was not performed. Ophthalmopathy was separated from stable hyperthyroidism by a 13 V-J signature model, with about 88% sensitivity and approximately 84% specificity obtained in cross-validation and 80%/75% obtained in testing. In validation, the model predicted progression to ophthalmopathy a median of approximately 6.3 months before onset, with over 55% sensitivity and 72.22% specificity.

From a lookup of the germline V gene, CDR1 and CDR2 are SGHTA and FQGTGA. Its CDR3 holds 16 amino acids, cysteine through phenylalanine. CDR3 DNA is the only sequence kept; it has 48 bases, read in frame from the first base. V drops 4 bases and J drops 2 bases, leaving 12 bases in between. The receptor was isolated from a woman aged 25-40 years with Graves' hyperthyroidism. The sequence links TRBV7-3 to TRBJ2-6; the D gene cannot be resolved reliably. Sequences were obtained from blood. The CDR3 reads as follows: CASSSQGGTGANVLTF. The DNA reads TGTGCCAGCAGCTCGCAAGGTGGAACTGGGGCCAACGTCCTGACTTTC.